A single sample is the source of the 32 T cell receptor beta chains below, sequenced in a study of chemoradiotherapy in HPV16-positive cancers. Libraries were prepared by immunoSEQ multiplex PCR; TCRdb keeps only in-frame clonotypes and omits some of them. This table holds around 30,000 clones, approximately 90% found once. Sequences were derived from blood, sampled from a patient who underwent chemoradiotherapy. The receptors stem from a human donor with HPV-associated anogenital cancer.

A single count supports this clone. The chain is built from TRBV7-6 and TRBJ1-6; D perhaps matches TRBD1 (6 bases). V was pared by 3 bases and J by 5 bases, with 17 bases between. Germline-derived CDR1 and CDR2 are SGHVS and FNYEAQ. CDR3 length: 17 residues. The DNA for the CDR3 is TGTGCCAGCAGCTTCTTACAGGGACCATCAAATAATTCACCCCTCCACTTT. Encoded protein: CASSFLQGPSNNSPLHF.

The chain couples TRBV7-9 to TRBJ2-2; 11 bases are a match to TRBD2. The germline V gene has CDR1 SEHNR and CDR2 FQNEAQ (reference sequence). The CDR3 runs to 14 residues. The junction had 4 bases not matched to a gene; V was cut back by 7 bases and J by 6 bases. In DNA form, the CDR3 reads TGTGCCAGCACCATACTAGCGGGAGCCGGGGAGCTGTTTTTT. Translating gives CASTILAGAGELFF. Supplemented by reference TRBV7-9 and TRBJ2-2, the full variable domain reads DTGVSQNPRHKITKRGQNVTFRCDPISEHNRLYWYRQTLGQGPEFLTYFQNEAQLEKSRLLSDRFSAERPKGSFSTLEIQRTEQGDSAMYLCASTILAGAGELFFGEGSRLTVL.

The gene calls are TRBV4-2 and TRBJ2-1, with 11 bases lining up with TRBD2. This CDR3 region has 16 residues. J was trimmed by 3 bases and V by 6 bases; bases with no gene match: 7. Per germline, CDR1 LGHNA and CDR2 YNFKEQ. The CDR3 region is CASSRTGTSGYNEQFF. The CDR3 DNA follows: TGTGCCAGCAGTCGTACCGGGACTAGCGGCTACAATGAGCAGTTCTTC.

A single count supports this clone. V usage is TRBV7-9 and J usage is TRBJ1-2, with TRBD1 as a possible D gene (6 bases). V dropped 0 bases and J dropped 7 bases, with 12 bases sitting between them. The germline V gene encodes CDR1 SEHNR and CDR2 FQNEAQ (reference sequence). The CDR3 is 14 residues long. The CDR3 loop reads CASSLAGTRFGYTF. CDR3 nucleotides: TGTGCCAGCAGCTTAGCCGGGACAAGATTTGGCTACACCTTC.

The rearrangement links TRBV11-2 to TRBJ2-7; D ambiguous. Germline assignment: CDR1 SGHAT and CDR2 FQNNGV. CDR3 length: 16 residues. V was clipped by 1 base and J by 5 bases, with 18 bases between them. CDR3 in amino acids: CASSLAAGPTGDEQYF. The CDR3 nucleotides are TGTGCCAGCAGCTTAGCGGCAGGACCCACTGGCGACGAGCAGTACTTC.

The chain combines TRBV5-6 with TRBJ2-3; D is tentatively TRBD1 or TRBD2 (6 bases each). V lost 2 bases and J lost 5, with 12 bases in between. In germline, CDR1 is SGHDT, CDR2 YYEEEE. The CDR3 runs 14 residues. The CDR3 coding sequence is TGTGCCAGCAGCTTTTCGGGGGCTGTAGATACGCAGTATTTT. Translation: CASSFSGAVDTQYF. Full variable domain (rest looked up from reference TRBV5-6 and TRBJ2-3): DAGVTQSPTHLIKTRGQQVTLRCSPKSGHDTVSWYQQALGQGPQFIFQYYEEEERQRGNFPDRFSGHQFPNYSSELNVNALLLGDSALYLCASSFSGAVDTQYFGPGTRLTVL.

The J gene is TRBJ2-7, the V gene TRBV7-2; no firm D call. The germline CDR1 and CDR2 sequences are SGHTA and FQGNSA. The CDR3 runs to 12 residues. V shed 1 base and J shed 9 bases, with 10 bases lying between them. This chain's CDR3 is CASSLDGFAQYF. The DNA for the CDR3 is TGTGCCAGCAGCTTAGATGGGTTCGCGCAGTACTTC.

DNA of the CDR3: TGTGCCAGCAGCCCAAGGACAGGCTGGGCGACAGATACGCAGTATTTT. Translated, it gives CASSPRTGWATDTQYF. The chain carries TRBV5-6 and TRBJ2-3; 7 bases map to TRBD1. J was trimmed by 3 bases and V by 4 bases; bases with no gene match: 11. CDR1 SGHDT and CDR2 YYEEEE come from the germline V gene. The CDR3 runs to 16 residues.

The V gene is TRBV18, the J gene TRBJ1-5, with D possibly TRBD1 on 5 matching bases. Trimming removed 2 bases at V and 7 bases at J, with 9 bases between. Looked up from germline, CDR1 is KGHSH and CDR2 is LQKENI. The CDR3 covers 13 residues. CDR3 nucleotide sequence: TGTGCCAGCTCACCAGGGGACGGACAGCCCCAGCATTTT. Translating it yields CASSPGDGQPQHF.

The V call is TRBV19, the J call TRBJ1-5; TRBD1 is a possible D gene (6 bases). Germline values: CDR1 LNHDA, CDR2 SQIVND (reference sequence). The CDR3 spans 15 residues. Trimming removed 9 bases from V and 2 bases from J, with 17 bases in between. This chain's CDR3 is CASNEGGKGNQPQHF. The CDR3 nucleotides are TGTGCCAGCAATGAGGGGGGCAAGGGCAATCAGCCCCAGCATTTT.

The chain carries TRBV7-3 and TRBJ2-2, with TRBD1 matching over 10 bases. Trimming at V came to 5 bases and at J to 6 bases, leaving 6 bases not matched to a gene. This CDR3 region has 15 residues. The germline V gene encodes CDR1 SGHTA and CDR2 FQGTGA. The CDR3: CASSQSGTGAGELFF. The CDR3 DNA reads as TGTGCCAGCAGCCAATCCGGGACAGGGGCCGGGGAGCTGTTTTTT.

The rearrangement uses TRBV28 and TRBJ1-2; no definite D call. The germline V gene has CDR1 MDHEN and CDR2 SYDVKM. Deletions cut 4 bases from V and 4 bases from J, with 10 bases between. The length of the CDR3 is 13 residues. The CDR3: CASSSLILYGYTF. For the CDR3, the DNA is TGTGCCAGCAGTTCTCTTATCCTCTATGGCTACACCTTC.

The V gene is TRBV7-8, the J gene TRBJ1-5; D remains ambiguous. Germline CDR1 SGHVS, CDR2 FQNEAQ. V lost 1 base to trimming and J lost 6 bases, with 7 bases between them. This CDR3 comprises 13 residues. CDR3 sequence: CASSLDRVQPQHF. CDR3 nucleotide sequence: TGTGCCAGCAGCTTAGATCGCGTTCAGCCCCAGCATTTT.

The chain joins TRBV6-6 to TRBJ1-4, with 8 positions matching TRBD1. With 5 bases clipped from V and 7 bases from J, the junction kept 6 bases outside the gene matches. The CDR3 is 14 residues long. Germline CDR1 is MNHNY and CDR2 is SVGAGI (reference sequence). CDR3 nucleotide sequence: TGTGCCAGCAGTCTTGGACAGGGTGGTGAAAAACTGTTTTTT. Translation gives CASSLGQGGEKLFF.

The chain has TRBV5-1 and TRBJ1-3, with D perhaps matching TRBD1 (6 bases). The germline gives CDR1 SGHRS, CDR2 YFSETQ. V was cut by 4 bases and J by 2 bases, with 10 bases left in between. The CDR3 spans 14 residues. In DNA form, the CDR3 reads TGCGCCAGCAGCCCAGGGACAACTGGAAACACCATATATTTT. Encoded protein: CASSPGTTGNTIYF.

The gene calls are TRBV6-6 and TRBJ2-3, with 11 bases that match TRBD1. Looked up from germline, CDR1 is MNHNY and CDR2 is SVGAGI (reference sequence). This CDR3 has 16 amino acids. Trimming removed 6 bases from V and 4 bases from J; junction bases left unmatched: 9. CDR3 sequence: CASSSSGTGGSDTQYF. The CDR3 bases are TGTGCCAGCAGCAGCTCCGGGACAGGGGGATCAGATACGCAGTATTTT.

V usage is TRBV5-1 and J usage is TRBJ1-1; perhaps TRBD1 as D (5 bases). This CDR3 is built from 14 residues. Germline V gene data show CDR1 as SGHRS and CDR2 as YFSETQ. Trimming left V 4 bases short and J 5 bases short, with 15 bases between. Here the CDR3 DNA reads TGCGCCAGCAGCCCGGGGACGTTGGGAACTGAAGCTTTCTTT. Encoded protein: CASSPGTLGTEAFF.

The rearrangement uses TRBV6-4 and TRBJ1-2, with D uncertain. Germline-derived CDR1 and CDR2 are MRHNA and SNTAGT. The germline V and J ends were trimmed by 3 bases and 8 bases, with 19 bases remaining between them. CDR3 length: 15 amino acids. Here the CDR3 DNA reads TGTGCCAGCAGTGAACAGCCTACCCCGCCGGGGGGCTACACCTTC. Protein: CASSEQPTPPGGYTF.

This rearrangement joins TRBV2 to TRBJ1-5; possibly TRBD1 for D (5 bases). The CDR3 spans 16 residues. From germline, CDR1 is SNHLY and CDR2 FYNNEI. With 3 bases removed from V and 2 bases from J, the gap between germline ends came to 14 bases. CDR3: CASSEGYRMRNQPQHF. The CDR3 DNA sequence: TGTGCCAGCAGTGAGGGGTACAGGATGCGCAATCAGCCCCAGCATTTT. Together with reference TRBV2 and TRBJ1-5, the CDR3 gives the full variable domain: EPEVTQTPSHQVTQMGQEVILRCVPISNHLYFYWYRQILGQKVEFLVSFYNNEISEKSEIFDDQFSVERPDGSNFTLKIRSTKLEDSAMYFCASSEGYRMRNQPQHFGDGTRLSIL.

The chain combines TRBV29-1 with TRBJ2-7, with a possible D match to TRBD1 (6 bases). Per germline, CDR1 SQVTM and CDR2 ANQGSEA. The CDR3 sequence is 12 residues long. Trimming pared 5 bases from V and 3 bases from J, leaving 11 bases between. The CDR3 sequence: CSVKGDNYEQYF. In nucleotides, the CDR3 is TGCAGCGTTAAGGGGGACAACTACGAGCAGTACTTC.

In its sample, this clone was seen once. The chain employs TRBV5-5 and TRBJ1-3; D is perhaps TRBD1 (5 bases). The CDR3 is 17 amino acids. Trimming left V 5 bases short and J 3 bases short, with 21 bases between. Germline CDR1 is SGHKS and CDR2 is YYEKEE (reference sequence). The DNA for the CDR3 is TGTGCCAGCAGAATTGGGTCGGGCAGGGAGGGTGGAAACACCATATATTTT. Its protein product is CASRIGSGREGGNTIYF.

The table lists this clone with a count of one. This chain joins TRBV7-8 and TRBJ1-2, with TRBD1 as a possible D gene (6 bases). The germline gives CDR1 SGHVS, CDR2 FQNEAQ. The CDR3 loop spans 15 amino acids. Trimming took off 5 bases at V and 4 bases at J, with 17 bases between the two ends. This chain's CDR3 is CASSPGRGDSYGYTF. CDR3 DNA sequence: TGTGCCAGCAGCCCAGGGAGGGGGGATAGCTATGGCTACACCTTC.

This clone was counted a single time. The V call is TRBV10-3, the J call TRBJ1-2; D possibly corresponds to TRBD1 (6 bases). Germline V lookup: CDR1 ENHRY, CDR2 SYGVKD. The CDR3 has 15 residues. Trimming took 4 bases from V and 4 from J, leaving 16 bases between them. The CDR3 is CAISGGGQGAYGYTF. Written as DNA, the CDR3 is TGTGCCATCAGTGGAGGGGGGCAGGGCGCCTATGGCTACACCTTC.

The V and J genes are TRBV28 and TRBJ2-3; 14 bases are shared with TRBD2. The CDR3 runs 15 residues. With 2 bases clipped from V and 5 bases from J, the junction kept 0 bases outside the gene matches. Germline V gene data show CDR1 as MDHEN and CDR2 as SYDVKM. CDR3 sequence reads: CASSLGTSGRDTQYF. In DNA form, the CDR3 reads TGTGCCAGCAGTTTAGGGACTAGCGGGAGAGATACGCAGTATTTT.

The chain has TRBV28 and TRBJ2-4; D not certain. The CDR3 spans 15 residues. The germline gives CDR1 MDHEN, CDR2 SYDVKM. Trimming pared 7 bases from V and 2 bases from J, leaving 15 bases between. This chain's CDR3 is CASTRAGSPKNIQYF. DNA of the CDR3: TGTGCCAGCACTCGCGCCGGGTCTCCCAAAAACATTCAGTACTTC.

This chain joins TRBV7-8 and TRBJ1-5; no firm D call. Germline V gene data show CDR1 as SGHVS and CDR2 as FQNEAQ. V lost 1 base and J lost 0, with 7 bases in between. This CDR3 is built from 15 residues. CDR3 sequence (DNA): TGTGCCAGCAGCTTAGAGGGTTCTAGCAATCAGCCCCAGCATTTT. Residues: CASSLEGSSNQPQHF.

This clone appeared a few times. The chain is built from TRBV6-5 and TRBJ2-7; tentative D call: TRBD2 (6 bases). V lost 6 bases, J lost 4 bases, and 10 bases lay in between. This CDR3 has 12 amino acids. Germline V gene sequence: CDR1 MNHEY, CDR2 SVGAGI. CDR3 coding DNA: TGTGCCAGCAGGGAGGGACCATACGAGCAGTACTTC. This gives the protein CASREGPYEQYF.

This clone was seen only once. At one end, the junction sequence differs from germline, possibly due to a read error. The chain has TRBV27 and TRBJ1-6; tentative D call: TRBD1 (6 bases). The CDR3 loop spans 16 amino acids. Germline lookup yields CDR1 MNHEY and CDR2 SMNVEV (reference sequence). The CDR3 coding sequence is TGTGCCAGCAGCCCTGACAGGCTAGAGGATAAATCACCCCTCCACTTT. Protein sequence: CASSPDRLEDKSPLHF.

The chain carries TRBV27 and TRBJ2-3, with TRBD2 matching 7 bases. Germline V lookup: CDR1 MNHEY, CDR2 SMNVEV (reference sequence). CDR3 size: 14 residues. Losses at the gene ends were 4 bases for V and 6 bases for J; bases not matched to a gene: 7. Here the CDR3 reads CASSSTTSSDTQYF. CDR3 nucleotide sequence: TGTGCCAGCAGTTCCACGACTAGCTCCGATACGCAGTATTTT.

This clone was picked up one time. The genes are TRBV18 and TRBJ2-1; D possibly corresponds to TRBD1 (5 bases). The length of the CDR3 is 14 residues. Germline V gene sequence: CDR1 KGHSH, CDR2 LQKENI. Trimming took 4 bases from V and 3 from J, leaving 10 bases between them. The CDR3 bases are TGTGCCAGCTCACAGCAGGGTTACTACAATGAGCAGTTCTTC. Translating it yields CASSQQGYYNEQFF.

This chain connects TRBV19 to TRBJ1-2; 9 nucleotides line up with TRBD1. Germline V gene lookup returns CDR1 LNHDA and CDR2 SQIVND (reference sequence). The CDR3 has 14 amino acids. The trim removed 3 bases at V and 4 bases at J, leaving 3 bases unmatched. CDR3 sequence reads: CASSIGQGSYGYTF. The CDR3 DNA reads TGTGCCAGTAGTATTGGACAGGGGTCCTATGGCTACACCTTC. Looking up the rest from reference TRBV19 and TRBJ1-2 gives the full variable domain: DGGITQSPKYLFRKEGQNVTLSCEQNLNHDAMYWYRQDPGQGLRLIYYSQIVNDFQKGDIAEGYSVSREKKESFPLTVTSAQKNPTAFYLCASSIGQGSYGYTFGSGTRLTVV.

The chain uses TRBV6-5 and TRBJ2-7, with TRBD1 matching 7 bases. V dropped 11 bases and J dropped 3; count of bases not matched to a gene: 10. The germline gives CDR1 MNHEY, CDR2 SVGAGI. CDR3 size: 13 residues. The CDR3: CAVRPTGNYEQYF. The CDR3, as DNA: TGTGCCGTCCGCCCGACAGGGAACTACGAGCAGTACTTC.